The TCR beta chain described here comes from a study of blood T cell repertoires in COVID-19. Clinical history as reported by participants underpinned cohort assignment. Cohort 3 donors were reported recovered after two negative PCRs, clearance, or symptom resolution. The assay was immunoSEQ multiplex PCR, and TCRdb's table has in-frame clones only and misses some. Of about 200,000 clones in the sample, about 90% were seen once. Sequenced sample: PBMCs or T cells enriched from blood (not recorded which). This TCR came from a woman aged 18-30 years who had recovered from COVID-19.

The CDR3 coding sequence is TGTGCCAGCAGCTTGTCCTGGAGCTCCTACAATGAGCAGTTCTTC. Protein sequence: CASSLSWSSYNEQFF. V usage is TRBV5-6 and J usage is TRBJ2-1; no clear D gene. V lost 1 base, J lost 0 bases, and 8 bases lay in between. Looked up from germline, CDR1 is SGHDT and CDR2 is YYEEEE. The CDR3 runs to 15 residues.